Listed here are 9 T cell receptor beta chains from one sample, sequenced in a study of identical twins. TCRdb analysed the 5' RACE reads with MiXCR anew, one entry per CDR3 protein. Of roughly 700,000 distinct CDR3 sequences in the sample, around 8.6% were seen once. The data also belong to a second study, concerning yellow fever vaccine responses in identical twins.

Sequencing was carried out using PBMCs. Receptors were obtained from a young woman in good health.

This clonotype was counted between two and nine times. The rearrangement uses TRBV9 and TRBJ2-1, with TRBD2 as a possible D gene (6 bases). V was trimmed by 0 bases and J by 9 bases, leaving 16 bases between them. The CDR3 loop spans 15 amino acids. CDR1 is SGDLS, CDR2 YYNGEE, per germline. CDR3 sequence reads: CASSVGGLPSSEQFF. DNA for the CDR3: TGTGCCAGCAGCGTAGGAGGACTACCGAGCTCTGAGCAGTTCTTC.

The V call is TRBV3-1, the J call TRBJ2-1; 10 positions match TRBD2. The CDR3 covers 16 residues. The V segment lost 3 bases and the J segment 4 bases; nucleotides outside the gene matches: 6. Germline loops: CDR1 LGHDT, CDR2 YNNKEL (reference sequence). CDR3 sequence reads: CASSQDSSGRYNEQFF. The CDR3 nucleotides are TGTGCCAGCAGCCAGGACTCTAGCGGGAGATACAATGAGCAGTTCTTC.

This clonotype has more than one count but fewer than ten. The chain employs TRBV4-1 and TRBJ2-1; 7 bases align to TRBD2. Germline V gives CDR1 MGHRA, CDR2 YSYEKL. The CDR3 spans 15 residues. After removal of 3 bases from V and 3 bases from J, the junction contained 5 bases not matched to a gene. CDR3 in amino acids: CASSQYAGDYNEQFF. The CDR3 coding sequence is TGCGCCAGCAGCCAGTATGCGGGAGACTACAATGAGCAGTTCTTC.

This clonotype was seen repeatedly, ten times or more. This rearrangement joins TRBV29-1 to TRBJ1-1; the D gene is possibly TRBD1 (6 bases). V was cut by 6 bases and J by 1 base, with 15 bases left in between. The CDR3 has 14 amino acids. Germline V gives CDR1 SQVTM, CDR2 ANQGSEA. The CDR3 loop reads CSVPNPQGNTEAFF. The CDR3 DNA sequence: TGCAGCGTCCCCAACCCACAGGGGAACACTGAAGCTTTCTTT.

The sample holds many counts of this clonotype. This chain connects TRBV7-9 to TRBJ1-4; TRBD1 matches 8 bases. The CDR3 totals 15 residues. Looked up from germline, CDR1 is SEHNR and CDR2 is FQNEAQ (reference sequence). J gave up 7 bases and V 6 bases, and 10 bases lay outside the gene matches. Written as DNA, the CDR3 is TGTGCCAGCAGTAGGACCGGGACAGGCGGTGAAAAACTGTTTTTT. It encodes CASSRTGTGGEKLFF. Full variable domain (outside the CDR3, taken from reference TRBV7-9 and TRBJ1-4): DTGVSQNPRHKITKRGQNVTFRCDPISEHNRLYWYRQTLGQGPEFLTYFQNEAQLEKSRLLSDRFSAERPKGSFSTLEIQRTEQGDSAMYLCASSRTGTGGEKLFFGSGTQLSVL.

There are a few counts of this clonotype. The chain uses TRBV20-1 and TRBJ1-4; no clear D. V was trimmed by 0 bases and J by 2 bases, leaving 7 bases between them. CDR3 length equals 14 residues. CDR1 DFQATT and CDR2 SNEGSKA come from the germline V gene (reference sequence). The CDR3 DNA reads as TGCAGTGCTAGAGATGGCTTTACTAATGAAAAACTGTTTTTT. Protein: CSARDGFTNEKLFF.

This clonotype was recorded at least ten times. The V call is TRBV12-3 or TRBV12-4, the J call TRBJ2-3, with D perhaps matching TRBD1 or TRBD2 (6 bases each). V dropped 3 bases and J dropped 6 bases, with 22 bases sitting between them. The CDR3 totals 17 residues. CDR3 region: CASSFPRRGQGSDTQYF. Here the CDR3 DNA reads TGTGCCAGCAGTTTCCCCCGCCGGGGGCAGGGATCCGATACGCAGTATTTT.

This clonotype was counted many times. V usage is TRBV4-3 and J usage is TRBJ2-6; weak D call: TRBD2 (5 bases). CDR1 and CDR2 from the germline V gene are LGHNA and YSLEER. Trimming took off 1 base at V and 2 bases at J, with 9 bases between the two ends. The CDR3 length is 16 residues. The CDR3 protein is CASSQAPGTGANVLTF. The CDR3 bases are TGCGCCAGCAGCCAAGCCCCCGGGACTGGGGCCAACGTCCTGACTTTC.

Here the CDR3 DNA reads TGTGCCACCAGGACAGGCTACAACACCGGGGAGCTGTTTTTT. Translation gives CATRTGYNTGELFF. The chain uses TRBV10-3 and TRBJ2-2; the match to TRBD1 covers 7 bases. Unmatched junction bases numbered 7, after V lost 10 bases and J lost 2 bases. This CDR3 is 14 amino acids long. Germline V gene data show CDR1 as ENHRY and CDR2 as SYGVKD.